The rows below give T cell receptor beta chains drawn from one sample of a study of blood T cell repertoires in COVID-19. Profiled with immunoSEQ multiplex PCR; TCRdb holds only in-frame clones, not every one. The sample carries about 110,000 clones, around four fifths recorded once. Sequencing was performed on peripheral blood. These receptor sequences come from a woman aged 55-69 years with acute or convalescent COVID-19. Both conserved end residues are part of each CDR3. The D gene is left open where the match is weak. Clone size, where shown, is once, few, many, or a class for clones that have expanded.

j_gene,v_gene,abundance,d_gene,CDR3aa,CDR3nt
TRBJ1-1,TRBV3-1/TRBV3-2,once,.,CASIGGREAFF,TGTGCCAGCATTGGGGGGAGAGAGGCTTTCTTT
TRBJ1-1,TRBV7-9,.,TRBD1,CASSPGQGREFF,TGTGCCAGCAGCCCCGGACAGGGGAGAGAATTCTTT
TRBJ2-3,TRBV5-5,.,TRBD2,CASSLVAGGPDTQYF,TGTGCCAGCAGCTTGGTAGCGGGGGGACCAGATACGCAGTATTTT
TRBJ2-3,TRBV9,.,TRBD2,CASSANTGLGGADTQYF,TGTGCCAGCAGCGCTAACACGGGACTAGGAGGGGCAGATACGCAGTATTTT
TRBJ2-7,TRBV5-1,.,TRBD1,CASSAGQGGFYEQYF,TGCGCCAGCAGCGCAGGACAGGGAGGCTTCTACGAGCAGTACTTC
TRBJ2-6,TRBV7-3,.,.,CASSSLPGANVLTF,TGTGCCAGCAGCTCTCTCCCTGGGGCCAACGTCCTGACTTTC
TRBJ2-6,TRBV23-1,few,.,CASSLGGGRTGANVLTF,TGCGCCAGCAGTCTGGGTGGAGGGAGGACTGGGGCCAACGTCCTGACTTTC
TRBJ2-7,TRBV6-5,.,.,CASSSHYEQYF,TGTGCCAGCAGTTCCCACTACGAGCAGTACTTC
TRBJ2-1,TRBV18,.,TRBD2,CASSPRGTSGDNEQFF,TGTGCCAGCTCACCTCGGGGGACTAGCGGGGACAATGAGCAGTTCTTC
TRBJ1-1,TRBV30,few,.,CASSRPRGTEAFF,TGTGCCTCCTCCCGACCCCGAGGGACTGAAGCTTTCTTT
TRBJ2-5,TRBV2,.,.,CASSPGLETQYF,TGTGCCAGCAGTCCGGGGTTGGAGACCCAGTACTTC
TRBJ1-2,TRBV28,.,TRBD1,CASSRTGTGAGGYTF,TGTGCCAGCAGTCGAACCGGGACAGGGGCGGGCGGCTACACCTTC
TRBJ2-1,TRBV5-1,.,TRBD2,CASGSGGPVEQFF,TGCGCCAGCGGTAGCGGGGGGCCAGTTGAGCAGTTCTTC
TRBJ1-5,TRBV28,.,.,CASSFYSGQNQPQHF,TGTGCCAGCAGTTTCTATTCAGGACAAAATCAGCCCCAGCATTTT
TRBJ1-5,TRBV5-1,.,TRBD1,CASSLDRGEQPQHF,TGCGCCAGCAGCTTGGACAGGGGAGAGCAGCCCCAGCATTTT
TRBJ2-7,TRBV14,medium-sized,.,CASSLQGLGEQYF,TGTGCCAGCAGCCTACAGGGTTTGGGCGAGCAGTACTTC
TRBJ1-1,TRBV4-2,.,.,CASSQRSGEFEAFF,TGTGCCAGCAGCCAACGGAGCGGCGAATTTGAAGCTTTCTTT
TRBJ2-1,TRBV5-5,few,.,CASSWTDTSSYNEQFF,TGTGCCAGCAGCTGGACAGATACGAGCTCCTACAATGAGCAGTTCTTC
TRBJ2-1,TRBV7-9,.,.,CASSDIIKRRNEQFF,TGTGCCAGCAGCGACATTATCAAACGAAGGAATGAGCAGTTCTTC
TRBJ2-7,TRBV5-6,.,.,CASSLAVYEQYF,TGTGCCAGCAGCTTGGCGGTTTACGAGCAGTACTTC
TRBJ2-5,TRBV29-1,once,TRBD2,CSVSLTSGVLLETQYF,TGCAGCGTTTCCTTGACTAGCGGGGTTTTGCTCGAGACCCAGTACTTC
TRBJ2-1,TRBV7-3,.,TRBD2,CASSSLSGGASEQFF,TGTGCCAGCAGCTCCCTTAGCGGGGGGGCCAGTGAGCAGTTCTTC
TRBJ1-6,TRBV10-3,few,TRBD1,CAISDSGQGNSPLHF,TGTGCCATCAGTGATTCCGGACAGGGGAATTCACCCCTCCACTTT
TRBJ2-3,TRBV9,.,TRBD2,CASSPQAGGDTQYF,TGTGCCAGCAGCCCCCAGGCGGGGGGAGATACGCAGTATTTT
TRBJ2-1,TRBV3-1/TRBV3-2,.,TRBD2,CASSQYGGAGNEQFF,TGTGCCAGCAGCCAATACGGGGGGGCCGGGAATGAGCAGTTCTTC
TRBJ1-2,TRBV7-3,.,.,CASSPVGPGYGYTF,TGTGCCAGCAGCCCTGTGGGTCCCGGGTATGGCTACACCTTC
TRBJ1-6,TRBV30,.,.,CAWSVRGVWGANNSPLHF,TGTGCCTGGAGTGTACGGGGGGTATGGGGAGCAAATAATTCACCCCTCCACTTT
TRBJ2-5,TRBV5-1,few,.,CASSVLQVQETQYF,TGCGCCAGCAGCGTCCTACAGGTCCAAGAGACCCAGTACTTC
TRBJ2-1,TRBV19,.,TRBD1,CASSTTGGNEQFF,TGTGCCAGTAGTACTACAGGGGGCAATGAGCAGTTCTTC
TRBJ1-2,TRBV29-1,.,TRBD1,CSAKKTGNEDGYTF,TGCAGCGCAAAAAAGACAGGGAACGAGGATGGCTACACCTTC
TRBJ1-3,TRBV28,.,TRBD1,CASSSGTGGGIGNTIYF,TGTGCCAGCAGTTCCGGGACAGGGGGCGGAATTGGAAACACCATATATTTT
TRBJ1-5,TRBV30,.,.,CAWSVEQVTQPQHF,TGTGCCTGGAGTGTAGAACAGGTTACTCAGCCCCAGCATTTT
TRBJ2-7,TRBV20-1,.,.,CSASLGGAYYEQYF,TGCAGTGCTAGTCTCGGGGGAGCTTACTACGAGCAGTACTTC
TRBJ1-1,TRBV7-8,.,.,CASSLAMFVFSTEAFF,TGTGCCAGCAGCTTAGCGATGTTCGTCTTTAGCACTGAAGCTTTCTTT
TRBJ2-3,TRBV5-4,.,TRBD2,CASSLYGGGAGDTQYF,TGTGCCAGCAGTCTCTACGGCGGGGGGGCCGGGGATACGCAGTATTTT
TRBJ1-2,TRBV4-3,.,.,CASSQDQAGRGYGYTF,TGCGCCAGCAGCCAAGATCAGGCGGGACGGGGCTATGGCTACACCTTC
TRBJ1-2,TRBV6-5,few,.,CASSYGYGNLDYGYTF,TGTGCCAGCAGTTACGGTTACGGGAATCTCGACTATGGCTACACCTTC
TRBJ2-1,TRBV13,.,TRBD1,CASRDRDSKDQYNEQFF,TGTGCCAGCAGGGACCGGGACAGCAAAGATCAATACAATGAGCAGTTCTTC
TRBJ1-2,TRBV28,.,.,CASSLFSGNYGYTF,TGTGCCAGCAGTTTATTTTCCGGGAACTATGGCTACACCTTC
TRBJ2-7,TRBV5-1,.,.,CASTQASGANEQYF,TGCGCCAGCACCCAGGCCTCTGGCGCAAACGAGCAGTACTTC
TRBJ2-5,TRBV12-3/TRBV12-4,.,.,CASREDSEETQYF,TGTGCCAGCAGAGAGGACTCTGAGGAGACCCAGTACTTC